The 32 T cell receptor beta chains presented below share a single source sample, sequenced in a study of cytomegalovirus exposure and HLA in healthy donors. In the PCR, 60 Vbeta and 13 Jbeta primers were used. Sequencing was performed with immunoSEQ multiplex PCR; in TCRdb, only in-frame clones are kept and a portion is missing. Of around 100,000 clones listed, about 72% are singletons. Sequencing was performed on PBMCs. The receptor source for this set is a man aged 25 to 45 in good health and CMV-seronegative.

The DNA of the CDR3 is TGTGCCAGCAGTCGACAGGGGGTTAGCACTGAAGCTTTCTTT. This gives the protein CASSRQGVSTEAFF. The chain has TRBV2 and TRBJ1-1; 9 nucleotides line up with TRBD1. CDR1 and CDR2 (germline): SNHLY, FYNNEI. Germline trimming cut 5 bases from V and 4 bases from J; bases unmatched to any gene: 5. The CDR3 totals 14 residues. Using reference TRBV2 and TRBJ1-1 for the parts outside the CDR3, the full variable domain is EPEVTQTPSHQVTQMGQEVILRCVPISNHLYFYWYRQILGQKVEFLVSFYNNEISEKSEIFDDQFSVERPDGSNFTLKIRSTKLEDSAMYFCASSRQGVSTEAFFGQGTRLTVV.

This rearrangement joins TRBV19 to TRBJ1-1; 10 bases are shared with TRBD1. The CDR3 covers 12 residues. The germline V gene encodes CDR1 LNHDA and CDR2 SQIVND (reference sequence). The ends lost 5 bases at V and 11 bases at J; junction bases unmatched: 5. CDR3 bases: TGTGCCAGTAGTGGGGACAGGGGATATGCTTTCTTT. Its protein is CASSGDRGYAFF.

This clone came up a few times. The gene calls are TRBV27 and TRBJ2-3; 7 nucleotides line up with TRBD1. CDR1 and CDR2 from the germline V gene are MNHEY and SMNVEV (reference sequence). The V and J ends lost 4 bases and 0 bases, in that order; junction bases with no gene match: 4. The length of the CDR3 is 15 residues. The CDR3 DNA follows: TGTGCCAGCAGTTCGGGACAGAAAAGCACAGATACGCAGTATTTT. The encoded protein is CASSSGQKSTDTQYF.

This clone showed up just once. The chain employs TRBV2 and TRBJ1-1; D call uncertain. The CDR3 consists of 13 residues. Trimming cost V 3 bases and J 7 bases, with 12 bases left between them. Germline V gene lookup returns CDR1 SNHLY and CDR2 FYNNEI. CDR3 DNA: TGTGCCAGCAGTGATGGGCGTTCGGATGAAGCTTTCTTT. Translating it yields CASSDGRSDEAFF.

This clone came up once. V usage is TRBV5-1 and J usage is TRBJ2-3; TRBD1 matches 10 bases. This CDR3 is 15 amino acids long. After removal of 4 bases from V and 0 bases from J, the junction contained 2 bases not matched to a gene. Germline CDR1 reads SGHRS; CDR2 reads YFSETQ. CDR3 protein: CASSGDRGSTDTQYF. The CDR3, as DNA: TGCGCCAGCAGCGGGGACAGGGGTAGCACAGATACGCAGTATTTT.

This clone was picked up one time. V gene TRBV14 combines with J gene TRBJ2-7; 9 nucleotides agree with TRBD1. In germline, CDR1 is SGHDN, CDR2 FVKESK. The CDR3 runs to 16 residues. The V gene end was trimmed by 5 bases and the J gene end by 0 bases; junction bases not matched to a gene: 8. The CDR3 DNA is TGTGCCAGCAGCGCATGGACAGGGGCGGGCTCCTACGAGCAGTACTTC. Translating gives CASSAWTGAGSYEQYF. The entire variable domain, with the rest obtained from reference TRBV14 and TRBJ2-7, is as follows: EAGVTQFPSHSVIEKGQTVTLRCDPISGHDNLYWYRRVMGKEIKFLLHFVKESKQDESGMPNNRFLAERTGGTYSTLKVQPAELEDSGVYFCASSAWTGAGSYEQYFGPGTRLTVT.

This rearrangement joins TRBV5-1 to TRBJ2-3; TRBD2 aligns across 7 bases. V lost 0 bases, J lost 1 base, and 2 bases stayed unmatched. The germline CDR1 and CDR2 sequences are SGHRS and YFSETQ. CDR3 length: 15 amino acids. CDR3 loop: CASSLVLAGTDTQYF. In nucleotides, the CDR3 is TGCGCCAGCAGCTTGGTCCTAGCGGGCACAGATACGCAGTATTTT. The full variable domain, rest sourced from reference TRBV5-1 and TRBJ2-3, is KAGVTQTPRYLIKTRGQQVTLSCSPISGHRSVSWYQQTPGQGLQFLFEYFSETQRNKGNFPGRFSGRQFSNSRSEMNVSTLELGDSALYLCASSLVLAGTDTQYFGPGTRLTVL.

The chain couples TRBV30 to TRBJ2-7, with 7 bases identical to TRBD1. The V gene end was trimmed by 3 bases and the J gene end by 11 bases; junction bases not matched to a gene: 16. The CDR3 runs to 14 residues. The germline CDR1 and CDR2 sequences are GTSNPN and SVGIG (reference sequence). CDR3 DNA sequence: TGTGCCTGGAGCCTGGGACAGAGTTCACCTTTGGAGTACTTC. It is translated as CAWSLGQSSPLEYF.

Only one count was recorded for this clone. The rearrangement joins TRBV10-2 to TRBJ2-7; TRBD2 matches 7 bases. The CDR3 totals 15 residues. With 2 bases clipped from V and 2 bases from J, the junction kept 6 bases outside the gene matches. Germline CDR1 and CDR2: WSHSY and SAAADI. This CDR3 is CASSEAGVNTYEQYF. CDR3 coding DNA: TGCGCCAGCAGTGAGGCGGGAGTGAATACCTACGAGCAGTACTTC.

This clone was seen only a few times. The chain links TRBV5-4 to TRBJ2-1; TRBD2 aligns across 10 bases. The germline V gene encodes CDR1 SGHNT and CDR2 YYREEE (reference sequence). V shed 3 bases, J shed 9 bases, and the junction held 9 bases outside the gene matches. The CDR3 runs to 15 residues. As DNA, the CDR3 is TGTGCCAGCAGCTCCGCGGGACTAGCGTTTAGTGAGCAGTTCTTC. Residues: CASSSAGLAFSEQFF.

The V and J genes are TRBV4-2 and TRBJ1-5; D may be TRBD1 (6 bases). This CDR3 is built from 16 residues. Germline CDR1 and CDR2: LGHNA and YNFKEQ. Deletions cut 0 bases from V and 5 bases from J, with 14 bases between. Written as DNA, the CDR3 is TGTGCCAGCAGCCAAGAGGGTGGCAGGGGAGATCAGCCCCAGCATTTT. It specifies CASSQEGGRGDQPQHF.

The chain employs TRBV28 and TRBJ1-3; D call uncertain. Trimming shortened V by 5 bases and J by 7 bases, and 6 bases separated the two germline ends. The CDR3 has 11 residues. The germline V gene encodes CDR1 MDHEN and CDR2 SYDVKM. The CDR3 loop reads CASSILNTIYF. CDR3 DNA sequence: TGTGCCAGCAGTATTCTGAACACCATATATTTT.

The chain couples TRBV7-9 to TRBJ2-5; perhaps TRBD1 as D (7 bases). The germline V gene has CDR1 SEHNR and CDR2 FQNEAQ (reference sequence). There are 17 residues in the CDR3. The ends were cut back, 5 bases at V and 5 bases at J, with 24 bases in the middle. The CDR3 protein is CASSPPETGRSGETQYF. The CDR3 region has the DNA TGTGCCAGCAGCCCCCCCGAGACAGGGAGGTCCGGGGAGACCCAGTACTTC.

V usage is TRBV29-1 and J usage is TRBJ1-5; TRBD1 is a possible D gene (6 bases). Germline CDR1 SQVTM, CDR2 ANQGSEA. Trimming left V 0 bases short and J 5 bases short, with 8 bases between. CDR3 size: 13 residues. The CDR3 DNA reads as TGCAGCGTTGAAGAACAGGGAGATCAGCCCCAGCATTTT. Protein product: CSVEEQGDQPQHF.

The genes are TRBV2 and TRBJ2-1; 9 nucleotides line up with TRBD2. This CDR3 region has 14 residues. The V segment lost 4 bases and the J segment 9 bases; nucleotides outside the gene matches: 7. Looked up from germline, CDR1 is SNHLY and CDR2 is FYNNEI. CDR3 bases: TGTGCCAGCAGTGGAGGCGGGAGGGCCGCTGAGCAGTTCTTC. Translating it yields CASSGGGRAAEQFF.

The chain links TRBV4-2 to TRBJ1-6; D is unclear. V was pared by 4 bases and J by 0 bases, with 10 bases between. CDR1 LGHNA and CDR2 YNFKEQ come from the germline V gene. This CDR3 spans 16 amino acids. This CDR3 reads CASSLLPGSYNSPLHF. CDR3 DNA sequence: TGTGCCAGCAGCCTACTTCCCGGCTCCTATAATTCACCCCTCCACTTT.

The CDR3: CASSLSGQGNGYTF. CDR3 in DNA: TGTGCCAGCAGTTTATCGGGACAGGGAAATGGCTACACCTTC. The chain recombines TRBV28 with TRBJ1-2; 9 bases are a match to TRBD1. Germline CDR1 MDHEN, CDR2 SYDVKM. CDR3 length: 14 amino acids. V dropped 1 base and J dropped 6; count of bases not matched to a gene: 3.

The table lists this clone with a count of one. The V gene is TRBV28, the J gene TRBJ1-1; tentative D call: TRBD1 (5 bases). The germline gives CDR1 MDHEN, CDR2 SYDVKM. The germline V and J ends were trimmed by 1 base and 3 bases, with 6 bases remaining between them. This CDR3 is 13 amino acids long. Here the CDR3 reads CASSLSGYTEAFF. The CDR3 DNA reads TGTGCCAGCAGTTTATCAGGGTACACTGAAGCTTTCTTT. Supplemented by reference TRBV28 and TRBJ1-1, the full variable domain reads DVKVTQSSRYLVKRTGEKVFLECVQDMDHENMFWYRQDPGLGLRLIYFSYDVKMKEKGDIPEGYSVSREKKERFSLILESASTNQTSMYLCASSLSGYTEAFFGQGTRLTVV.

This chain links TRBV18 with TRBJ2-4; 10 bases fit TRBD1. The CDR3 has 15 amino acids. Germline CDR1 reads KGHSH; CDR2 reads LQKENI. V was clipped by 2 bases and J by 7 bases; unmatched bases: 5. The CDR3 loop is CASSPGDRGLNIQYF. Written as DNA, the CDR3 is TGTGCCAGCTCACCAGGGGACAGGGGTTTGAACATTCAGTACTTC.

Written as DNA, the CDR3 is TGTGCCAGCAGCCAAGAAGCGGGGATTTCCTACGAGCAGTACTTC. Translated, it gives CASSQEAGISYEQYF. The genes are TRBV4-2 and TRBJ2-7, with TRBD2 matching over 7 bases. The J segment lost 1 base and the V segment lost 0 bases, leaving 3 bases of the junction unmatched. In germline, CDR1 is LGHNA, CDR2 YNFKEQ. The CDR3 runs to 15 residues.

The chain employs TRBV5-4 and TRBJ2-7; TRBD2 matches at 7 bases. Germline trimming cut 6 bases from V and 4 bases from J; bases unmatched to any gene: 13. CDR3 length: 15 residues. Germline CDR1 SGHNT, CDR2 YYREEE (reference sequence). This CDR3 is CASMGVRRGRYEQYF. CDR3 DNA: TGTGCCAGCATGGGGGTAAGGCGGGGGAGATACGAGCAGTACTTC.

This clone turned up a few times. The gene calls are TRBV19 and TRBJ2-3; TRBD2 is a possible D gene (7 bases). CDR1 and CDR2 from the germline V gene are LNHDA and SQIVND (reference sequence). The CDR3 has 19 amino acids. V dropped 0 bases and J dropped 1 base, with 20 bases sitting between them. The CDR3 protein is CASSIDPPLAGARTDTQYF. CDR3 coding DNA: TGTGCCAGTAGTATAGATCCCCCTCTCGCGGGGGCCCGCACAGATACGCAGTATTTT.

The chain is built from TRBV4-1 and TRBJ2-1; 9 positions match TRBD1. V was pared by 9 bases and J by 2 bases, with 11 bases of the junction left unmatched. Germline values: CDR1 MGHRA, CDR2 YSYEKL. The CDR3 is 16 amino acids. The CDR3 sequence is CASQIAGTGTYNEQFF. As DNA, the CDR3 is TGCGCCAGTCAAATTGCCGGGACAGGGACCTACAATGAGCAGTTCTTC.

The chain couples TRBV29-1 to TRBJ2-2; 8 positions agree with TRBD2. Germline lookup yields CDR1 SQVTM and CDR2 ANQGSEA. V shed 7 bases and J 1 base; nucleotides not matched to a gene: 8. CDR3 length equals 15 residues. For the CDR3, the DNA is TGCAGCGCTGTAGAGGCGGGGGGGAACACCGGGGAGCTGTTTTTT. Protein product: CSAVEAGGNTGELFF.

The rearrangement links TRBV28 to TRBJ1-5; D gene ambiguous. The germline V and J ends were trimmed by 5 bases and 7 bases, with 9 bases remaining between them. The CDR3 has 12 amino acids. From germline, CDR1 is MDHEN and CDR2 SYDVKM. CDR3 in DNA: TGTGCCAGCAGTCCCGACGGGCAGCCCCAGCATTTT. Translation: CASSPDGQPQHF.

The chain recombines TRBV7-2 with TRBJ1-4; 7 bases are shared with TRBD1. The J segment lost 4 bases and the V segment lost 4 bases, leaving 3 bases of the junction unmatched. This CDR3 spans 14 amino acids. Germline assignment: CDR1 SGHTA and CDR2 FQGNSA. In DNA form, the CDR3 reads TGTGCCAGCAGCTCGGACAGGCTTAATGAAAAACTGTTTTTT. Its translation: CASSSDRLNEKLFF. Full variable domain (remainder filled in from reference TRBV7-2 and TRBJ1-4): GAGVSQSPSNKVTEKGKDVELRCDPISGHTALYWYRQSLGQGLEFLIYFQGNSAPDKSGLPSDRFSAERTGGSVSTLTIQRTQQEDSAVYLCASSSDRLNEKLFFGSGTQLSVL.

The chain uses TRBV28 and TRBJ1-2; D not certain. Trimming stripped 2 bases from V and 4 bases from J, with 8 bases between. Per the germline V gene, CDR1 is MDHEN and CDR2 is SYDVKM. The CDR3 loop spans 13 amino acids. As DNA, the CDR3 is TGTGCCAGCAGTTTAACGGAGATCTATGGCTACACCTTC. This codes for CASSLTEIYGYTF.

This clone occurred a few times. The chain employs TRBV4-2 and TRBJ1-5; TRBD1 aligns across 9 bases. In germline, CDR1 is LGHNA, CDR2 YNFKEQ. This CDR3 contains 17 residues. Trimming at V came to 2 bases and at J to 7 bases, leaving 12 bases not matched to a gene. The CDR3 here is CASSQLGGGTGNQPQHF. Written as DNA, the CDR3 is TGTGCCAGCAGCCAACTTGGGGGGGGGACAGGGAACCAGCCCCAGCATTTT.

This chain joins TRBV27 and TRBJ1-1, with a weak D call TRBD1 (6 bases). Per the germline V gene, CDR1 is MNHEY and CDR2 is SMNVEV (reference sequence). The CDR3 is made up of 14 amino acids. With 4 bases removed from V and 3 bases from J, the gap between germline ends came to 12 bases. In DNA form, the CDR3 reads TGTGCCAGCAGTTATAAGGGGGGGGACACTGAAGCTTTCTTT. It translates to CASSYKGGDTEAFF.

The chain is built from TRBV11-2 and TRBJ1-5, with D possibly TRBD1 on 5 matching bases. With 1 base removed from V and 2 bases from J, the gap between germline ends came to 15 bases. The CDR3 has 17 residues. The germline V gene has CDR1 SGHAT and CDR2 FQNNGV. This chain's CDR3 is CASSLGGGFGGNQPQHF. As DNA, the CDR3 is TGTGCCAGCAGCTTAGGCGGGGGGTTCGGAGGCAATCAGCCCCAGCATTTT. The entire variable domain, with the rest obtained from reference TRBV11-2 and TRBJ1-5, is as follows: EAGVAQSPRYKIIEKRQSVAFWCNPISGHATLYWYQQILGQGPKLLIQFQNNGVVDDSQLPKDRFSAERLKGVDSTLKIQPAKLEDSAVYLCASSLGGGFGGNQPQHFGDGTRLSIL.

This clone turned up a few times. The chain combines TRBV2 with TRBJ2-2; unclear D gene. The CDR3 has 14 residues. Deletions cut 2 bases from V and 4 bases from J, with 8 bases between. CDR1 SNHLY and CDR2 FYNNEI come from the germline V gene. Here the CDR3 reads CASSETGFTGELFF. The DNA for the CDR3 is TGTGCCAGCAGTGAAACCGGTTTCACCGGGGAGCTGTTTTTT.

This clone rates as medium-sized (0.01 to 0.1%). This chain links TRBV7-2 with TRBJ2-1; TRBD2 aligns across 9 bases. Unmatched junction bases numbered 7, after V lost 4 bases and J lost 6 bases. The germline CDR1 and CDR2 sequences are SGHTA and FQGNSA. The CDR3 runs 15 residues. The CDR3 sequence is CASSSSGGKGNEQFF. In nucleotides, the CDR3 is TGTGCCAGCAGCTCCAGCGGGGGGAAAGGCAATGAGCAGTTCTTC.